The rows below give T cell receptor beta chains drawn from one sample of a study of CD8+ T cells in alopecia areata. Repertoires were generated with immunoSEQ multiplex PCR, while TCRdb's copy carries only in-frame clones and drops some. The sample has some 110,000 clones, approximately 52% seen once. Here the sequenced sample was CD8+ T cells sorted from blood, taken at week 4, from a patient treated with tofacitinib. Receptor source: a human donor with alopecia areata. CDR3s include the opening cysteine and the closing phenylalanine or tryptophan. D genes are given only for firm matches. For some rows the clone size is stated as once, few or many, or as a class when expanded; others skip it.

d_call clone_size j_call v_call cdr3_aa cdr3_nt
. few TRBJ2-3 TRBV19 CASSIVWADTQYF TGTGCCAGTAGTATTGTGTGGGCAGATACGCAGTATTTT
. . TRBJ2-1 TRBV30 CAWSPPLGEQFF TGTGCCTGGAGCCCCCCCCTGGGTGAGCAGTTCTTC
. . TRBJ2-7 TRBV4-3 CASSPDSWGYEQYF TGCGCCAGCAGCCCCGATTCGTGGGGCTACGAGCAGTACTTC
TRBD1 . TRBJ2-7 TRBV29-1 CSVELRDRPYEQYF TGCAGCGTTGAGCTCCGGGACAGGCCCTACGAGCAGTACTTC
TRBD2 . TRBJ2-5 TRBV30 CAWSRSGGEETQYF TGTGCCTGGAGCCGTAGCGGGGGGGAAGAGACCCAGTACTTC
. few TRBJ2-7 TRBV28 CASCGTEAYEQYF TGTGCCAGCTGCGGGACTGAAGCCTACGAGCAGTACTTC
. . TRBJ2-7 TRBV4-2 CASSQTGKQYF TGTGCCAGCAGCCAAACTGGGAAGCAGTACTTC
. . TRBJ1-4 TRBV29-1 CSVGEDNNEKLFF TGCAGCGTTGGAGAAGATAATAATGAAAAACTGTTTTTT
. few TRBJ2-7 TRBV2 CASSEVGAHEQYF TGTGCCAGCAGTGAAGTGGGTGCCCACGAGCAGTACTTC
. . TRBJ2-7 TRBV4-1 CASSQSSYEQYF TGCGCCAGCAGCCAATCGTCCTACGAGCAGTACTTC
. once TRBJ2-3 TRBV6-5 CASSASYTDTQYF TGTGCCAGCAGTGCCTCGTATACTGATACGCAGTATTTT
. . TRBJ2-7 TRBV4-1 CASSQDGGSYEQYF TGCGCCAGCAGCCAAGATGGCGGCAGCTACGAGCAGTACTTC
. . TRBJ2-7 TRBV29-1 CSVEAGPYEQYF TGCAGCGTTGAGGCAGGGCCCTACGAGCAGTACTTC
. . TRBJ2-3 TRBV27 CASSLVGRTDTQYF TGTGCCAGCAGTTTGGTGGGGCGCACAGATACGCAGTATTTT
TRBD2 . TRBJ2-5 TRBV15 CATSWEGRDQETQYF TGTGCCACCAGTTGGGAGGGCAGGGATCAAGAGACCCAGTACTTC
. . TRBJ2-5 TRBV29-1 CSVGGSGIQETQYF TGCAGCGTTGGTGGTTCGGGAATCCAAGAGACCCAGTACTTC
. . TRBJ2-3 TRBV7-7 CASSADNTDTQYF TGTGCTAGCAGCGCGGACAACACAGATACGCAGTATTTT
. . TRBJ2-7 TRBV7-9 CASSSRDTAYEQYF TGTGCCAGCAGCTCCCGGGACACAGCCTACGAGCAGTACTTC
TRBD1 . TRBJ1-1 TRBV4-1 CASRTGMNTEAFF TGCGCCAGCCGGACAGGGATGAACACTGAAGCTTTCTTT
. . TRBJ1-1 TRBV29-1 CSVVGGMNTEAFF TGCAGCGTCGTCGGGGGAATGAACACTGAAGCTTTCTTT
. few TRBJ2-2 TRBV6-5 CASTVAGELFF TGTGCCAGCACGGTGGCCGGGGAGCTGTTTTTT
TRBD1 few TRBJ1-6 TRBV29-1 CSVRDSDNSPLHF TGCAGCGTCCGGGACAGTGATAATTCACCCCTCCACTTT
. . TRBJ1-2 TRBV27 CASSPQDRIALGYTF TGTGCCAGCAGTCCCCAAGACAGGATCGCATTAGGCTACACCTTC
TRBD1 . TRBJ1-5 TRBV7-9 CASSSPGQPMHF TGTGCCAGCAGCTCACCGGGACAGCCTATGCATTTT
TRBD1 . TRBJ2-5 TRBV30 CAWSARTGPYQETQYF TGTGCCTGGAGTGCCCGGACAGGGCCGTACCAAGAGACCCAGTACTTC
. . TRBJ1-4 TRBV30 CAQTRGDEKLFF TGTGCCCAGACAAGGGGAGATGAAAAACTGTTTTTT
. . TRBJ1-1 TRBV30 CAWTLWGGTEAFF TGTGCCTGGACTCTTTGGGGGGGCACTGAAGCTTTCTTT
TRBD1 few TRBJ1-5 TRBV9 CASSSTGTDQPQHF TGTGCCAGCAGTTCGACAGGGACCGATCAGCCCCAGCATTTT
. . TRBJ1-2 TRBV27 CASSFGGYYGYTF TGTGCCAGCAGTTTTGGGGGATACTATGGCTACACCTTC
TRBD1 . TRBJ1-2 TRBV7-9 CASSGPGQGLYGYTF TGTGCCAGCAGCGGCCCGGGACAGGGCCTCTATGGCTACACCTTC